This T cell receptor (beta chain) was sequenced for a study of shared clonotypes between healthy human individuals. The V segment lost 6 bases and the J segment 5 bases; nucleotides outside the gene matches: 9. This CDR3 has 14 residues. The germline V gene encodes CDR1 KGHSH and CDR2 LQKENI. This table comes from immunoSEQ multiplex PCR, and its TCRdb copy is limited to in-frame clones, with some not included. The data hold about 230,000 clones, with under 80% observed a single time. The clonotype was recovered from a man aged 30 to 39 in good health. The rearrangement joins TRBV18 to TRBJ2-7; 8 bases line up with TRBD1. Sequencing was done on a sample of memory CD4+ T cells sorted from blood. Documented subset: CD45RA-negative fraction. The CDR3 sequence: CASSQRDRRNEQYF. The DNA of the CDR3 is TGTGCCAGCTCCCAACGGGACAGGAGGAACGAGCAGTACTTC.